Sequencing of this T cell receptor beta chain was carried out in a study of CD8+ T cells in alopecia areata. Treatment reported: oral pan-JAK inhibitor, 5-10 mg twice daily. Extracted RNA was reverse transcribed into cDNA, the sequencing template. Some clones are missing from TCRdb's copy, which holds only in-frame ones; the method was immunoSEQ multiplex PCR. The sample lists about 140,000 clones, around 83% occurring once. Germline CDR1 is SGDLS and CDR2 is YYNGEE. This CDR3 region has 14 residues. The ends were cut back, 0 bases at V and 3 bases at J, with 9 bases in the middle. The TCR sequence derives from a human donor with alopecia areata. This chain uses TRBV9 with TRBJ1-2; the D is unclear. This material consisted of CD8+ T cells sorted from blood, taken at week 4, from a patient treated with tofacitinib. The CDR3 coding sequence is TGTGCCAGCAGCGTAGCTAACTGGCACTATGGCTACACCTTC. Protein product: CASSVANWHYGYTF.